Presented here are 24 T cell receptor beta chains from one specimen sequenced in a study of blood T cell repertoires in COVID-19. The method was immunoSEQ multiplex PCR; TCRdb's version includes in-frame clones alone and lacks a portion of them. The sample contains roughly 77,000 clones, 80% to 90% of which appear only once. Material for sequencing was peripheral blood. These receptors all stem from a woman aged 80 or older with active COVID-19.

J is TRBJ1-2 and V is TRBV4-3, with TRBD1 as a possible D gene (5 bases). This CDR3 contains 16 residues. CDR1 LGHNA and CDR2 YSLEER come from the germline V gene. Trimming took off 0 bases at V and 4 bases at J, with 15 bases between the two ends. Here the CDR3 DNA reads TGCGCCAGCAGCCAAGATACCCGACAGATCACCTATGGCTACACCTTC. This codes for CASSQDTRQITYGYTF.

The rearrangement links TRBV28 to TRBJ2-7, with a possible D match to TRBD1 (6 bases). Germline CDR1 and CDR2: MDHEN and SYDVKM. Trimming took off 5 bases at V and 5 bases at J, with 10 bases between the two ends. The CDR3 is 12 amino acids. The CDR3 here is CASSLYRDEQYF. The CDR3 bases are TGTGCCAGCAGTCTGTACAGGGACGAGCAGTACTTC.

This clone showed up just once. This sequence joins TRBV7-2 and TRBJ2-1, with 8 nucleotides matching TRBD1. Per germline, CDR1 SGHTA and CDR2 FQGNSA. V was pared by 1 base and J by 4 bases, with 6 bases of the junction left unmatched. The CDR3 runs to 16 residues. CDR3 nucleotide sequence: TGTGCCAGCAGCTTAGGTACGGGACAGGCTTACAATGAGCAGTTCTTC. It codes for CASSLGTGQAYNEQFF.

The V call is TRBV4-1, the J call TRBJ2-4; no firm D call. Trimming pared 3 bases from V and 5 bases from J, leaving 8 bases between. Germline CDR1 is MGHRA and CDR2 is YSYEKL. There are 13 residues in the CDR3. The CDR3 is CASSQEIENIQYF. CDR3 nucleotide sequence: TGCGCCAGCAGCCAGGAGATAGAAAACATTCAGTACTTC.

CDR3 residues: CASSLKGVAGLAEAFF. Here the CDR3 DNA reads TGTGCCAGCAGTCTTAAAGGGGTAGCGGGTCTCGCTGAAGCTTTCTTT. The gene calls are TRBV6-2 or TRBV6-3 and TRBJ1-1; perhaps TRBD1 as D (5 bases). V was clipped by 5 bases and J by 6 bases, with 22 bases between them. Germline V CDR1 and CDR2: MNHEY, SVGEGT. The CDR3 loop spans 16 amino acids.

This clone was found a few times. V usage is TRBV24-1 and J usage is TRBJ2-1; D is uncertain. Trimming removed 5 bases at V and 2 bases at J, with 9 bases between. The CDR3 covers 14 residues. CDR1 and CDR2 (germline): KGHDR, SFDVKD. The CDR3 loop reads CATSGVQAYNEQFF. CDR3 DNA: TGTGCCACCAGTGGAGTTCAAGCCTACAATGAGCAGTTCTTC.

This clone was seen just once. This chain's CDR3 is CASSLVAGQAFF. The CDR3 DNA follows: TGTGCCAGCAGCTTAGTCGCGGGGCAAGCTTTCTTT. V is TRBV7-9 and J is TRBJ1-1; TRBD1 might be the D (5 bases). Trimming took off 1 base at V and 9 bases at J, with 9 bases between the two ends. Germline lookup yields CDR1 SEHNR and CDR2 FQNEAQ (reference sequence). The CDR3 loop spans 12 amino acids.

The chain is built from TRBV15 and TRBJ2-7; possible D gene TRBD2, 5 bases. Germline V CDR1 and CDR2: LNHNV, YYDKDF (reference sequence). The CDR3 consists of 16 residues. The V gene lost 4 bases and the J gene lost 4 bases, with 20 bases spanning the gap. Here the CDR3 DNA reads TGTGCCACCAGCACCACCCGGCCGGGGTCTCCTTACGAGCAGTACTTC. This translates into CATSTTRPGSPYEQYF.

The rearrangement links TRBV28 to TRBJ1-3; 8 bases map to TRBD1. This CDR3 has 14 amino acids. With V trimmed by 7 bases and J by 3 bases, 5 bases remained unmatched. Germline V gene lookup returns CDR1 MDHEN and CDR2 SYDVKM. CDR3 sequence reads: CASMAGQGGNTIYF. For the CDR3, the DNA is TGTGCCAGCATGGCCGGACAGGGTGGAAACACCATATATTTT.

The chain uses TRBV5-4 and TRBJ2-1; D not certain. The CDR3 has 15 amino acids. Trimming shortened V by 3 bases and J by 0 bases, and 10 bases separated the two germline ends. Germline CDR1 SGHNT, CDR2 YYREEE (reference sequence). The CDR3 here is CASSSGFSSYNEQFF. The CDR3 DNA follows: TGTGCCAGCAGCTCGGGTTTCAGCTCCTACAATGAGCAGTTCTTC.

The V call is TRBV7-8, the J call TRBJ2-1, with 14 positions matching TRBD2. V lost 4 bases, J lost 7 bases, and 9 bases stayed unmatched. Germline V gene lookup returns CDR1 SGHVS and CDR2 FQNEAQ. The length of the CDR3 is 17 residues. CDR3 nucleotide sequence: TGTGCCAGCAGCTGGCCAGTGACTAGCGGGAGGGCGAATGAGCAGTTCTTC. Protein: CASSWPVTSGRANEQFF.

The V gene is TRBV3-1 (or the pseudogene TRBV3-2), the J gene TRBJ2-3; TRBD1 aligns across 7 bases. This CDR3 has 15 amino acids. Germline-derived CDR1 and CDR2 are LGHDT and YNNKEL (reference sequence). With 3 bases clipped from V and 2 bases from J, the junction kept 5 bases outside the gene matches. The CDR3 nucleotides read TGTGCCAGCAGCCATGCCGACAGGGCCACAGATACGCAGTATTTT. Protein sequence: CASSHADRATDTQYF.

The chain is built from TRBV15 and TRBJ1-2; D is ambiguous. Trimming shortened V by 1 base and J by 0 bases, and 12 bases separated the two germline ends. From germline, CDR1 is LNHNV and CDR2 YYDKDF (reference sequence). The CDR3 sequence is 16 residues long. CDR3 sequence reads: CATSRGEGTANYGYTF. CDR3 DNA sequence: TGTGCCACCAGCAGAGGAGAGGGCACAGCTAACTATGGCTACACCTTC.

The chain carries TRBV3-1 (or the pseudogene TRBV3-2) and TRBJ2-2; 11 bases line up with TRBD2. V shed 4 bases and J 2 bases; nucleotides not matched to a gene: 6. The CDR3 covers 17 residues. Germline V lookup: CDR1 LGHDT, CDR2 YNNKEL (reference sequence). This chain's CDR3 is CASSRVTSGANTGELFF. The CDR3 DNA sequence: TGTGCCAGCAGCCGTGTGACTAGCGGGGCAAACACCGGGGAGCTGTTTTTT.

The chain couples TRBV19 to TRBJ2-7; 8 bases agree with TRBD2. CDR3 length: 17 amino acids. Germline CDR1 is LNHDA and CDR2 is SQIVND (reference sequence). Trimming at V came to 5 bases and at J to 0 bases, leaving 12 bases not matched to a gene. The CDR3 region is CASSADFSGALSYEQYF. CDR3 coding DNA: TGTGCCAGTAGTGCTGACTTTAGCGGGGCCCTCTCCTACGAGCAGTACTTC.

The chain is built from TRBV12-2 and TRBJ1-1; TRBD1, the table's D call, was not compared with the DNA. TRBV12-2 is annotated as a pseudogene. CDR3 length: 15 amino acids. The CDR3 is CASRPEDRGPTEAFF. The CDR3 DNA is TGTGCAAGTCGCCCGGAGGACAGGGGGCCCACTGAAGCTTTCTTT.

The chain combines TRBV3-1 (or the pseudogene TRBV3-2) with TRBJ2-1, with 10 positions matching TRBD2. V trimming: 0 bases; J trimming: 9 bases; junction bases outside the gene matches: 14. Germline values: CDR1 LGHDT, CDR2 YNNKEL (reference sequence). The CDR3 sequence is 18 residues long. This CDR3 is CASSQDRSGRAFSSEQFF. In nucleotides, the CDR3 is TGTGCCAGCAGCCAAGATAGAAGCGGGAGGGCCTTTAGTAGTGAGCAGTTCTTC.

V gene TRBV19 combines with J gene TRBJ2-1, with 10 bases identical to TRBD2. This CDR3 is built from 17 residues. Per the germline V gene, CDR1 is LNHDA and CDR2 is SQIVND (reference sequence). The ends lost 7 bases at V and 3 bases at J; junction bases unmatched: 12. The CDR3 DNA follows: TGTGCCAGTACTGCCTGGGCTAGCGGGAGTAGCTACAATGAGCAGTTCTTC. This translates into CASTAWASGSSYNEQFF.

V is TRBV5-1 and J is TRBJ2-7, with TRBD2 matching over 7 bases. The CDR3 contains 16 residues. The germline gives CDR1 SGHRS, CDR2 YFSETQ. J lost 4 bases, V lost 0 bases, and 10 bases had no gene match. CDR3 DNA sequence: TGCGCCAGCAGCTTGGTTGGAGGCGGGAGTGGGTACGAGCAGTACTTC. This gives the protein CASSLVGGGSGYEQYF.

The chain combines TRBV10-3 with TRBJ2-7, with unresolved D. Germline-derived CDR1 and CDR2 are ENHRY and SYGVKD. The CDR3 is 11 amino acids. Trimming took off 5 bases at V and 4 bases at J, with 6 bases between the two ends. This chain's CDR3 is CAISREYEQYF. The CDR3 DNA sequence: TGTGCCATCAGTCGCGAATACGAGCAGTACTTC.

The chain has TRBV10-3 and TRBJ2-7, with 10 bases that match TRBD1. Germline-derived CDR1 and CDR2 are ENHRY and SYGVKD. The CDR3 is 13 residues long. After removal of 2 bases from V and 6 bases from J, the junction contained 1 base not matched to a gene. For the CDR3, the DNA is TGTGCCATCAGTGAGGGACAGGGGGGCGAGCAGTACTTC. Translated, it gives CAISEGQGGEQYF.

V and J are TRBV30 and TRBJ1-6; 9 bases line up with TRBD1. In germline, CDR1 is GTSNPN, CDR2 SVGIG (reference sequence). This CDR3 region has 15 residues. The V and J ends lost 2 bases and 10 bases, in that order; junction bases with no gene match: 9. In DNA, the CDR3 is TGTGCCTGGAGTCGCAGGGGGACAGGGAGGTCACCCCTCCACTTT. Its translation is CAWSRRGTGRSPLHF.

The chain links TRBV13 to TRBJ2-6; D unclear. Between the trimmed V and J ends, which lost 0 bases and 3 bases, there was a span of 9 bases. CDR1 and CDR2 from the germline V gene are PRHDT and FYEKMQ (reference sequence). The CDR3 is 16 residues long. As DNA, the CDR3 is TGTGCCAGCAGCTTAGGCGGAGCAAGTGGGGCCAACGTCCTGACTTTC. Amino acid sequence: CASSLGGASGANVLTF. The entire variable domain, with the rest obtained from reference TRBV13 and TRBJ2-6, is as follows: AAGVIQSPRHLIKEKRETATLKCYPIPRHDTVYWYQQGPGQDPQFLISFYEKMQSDKGSIPDRFSAQQFSDYHSELNMSSLELGDSALYFCASSLGGASGANVLTFGAGSRLTVL.

The gene calls are TRBV11-2 and TRBJ1-4; 8 nucleotides line up with TRBD1. This CDR3 has 14 amino acids. With 3 bases clipped from V and 7 bases from J, the junction kept 4 bases outside the gene matches. The V gene's germline CDR1 is SGHAT and CDR2 FQNNGV. The CDR3 loop reads CASSFRGRFEKLFF. Written as DNA, the CDR3 is TGTGCCAGCAGCTTCAGGGGGCGCTTTGAAAAACTGTTTTTT.